These T cell receptor beta chains were read from a single sample in a study of early T cells in non-severe SARS-CoV-2 infection. TCRdb independently ran MiXCR on the 5' RACE reads; one entry per CDR3 protein. The data show 60,000 to 75,000 distinct CDR3 sequences, 9.5% to 15% seen once. Sequenced input: whole blood. The receptors here all came from an adult who was a healthcare worker with PCR-confirmed SARS-CoV-2 infection or an uninfected control (not recorded which). Each CDR3 is given with its conserved first and last residue. D genes are given only for firm matches. Part of the rows lack a size; the others show once, few, many or a class for expanded clones.

V gene	clone size	D gene	J gene	CDR3 DNA	CDR3 protein
TRBV29-1	NA	TRBD2	TRBJ2-3	TGCAGCGCCCTTGGACTAGAGGGGAAAAGGCAGTATTTT	CSALGLEGKRQYF
TRBV5-1	many	NA	TRBJ2-7	TGCGCCAGCAGCTTGGTTCCGGGCGCTCCCGGGGAGCAGTACTTC	CASSLVPGAPGEQYF
TRBV7-9	few	TRBD1	TRBJ1-2	TGTGCCAGCAGCTTAGGTGGGGACAGGGCGAACTATGGCTACACCTTC	CASSLGGDRANYGYTF
TRBV27	few	NA	TRBJ2-1	TGTGCCAGCATTTCCCGGACAGCCCCAAGTGAGCAGTTCTTC	CASISRTAPSEQFF
TRBV7-8	many	TRBD2	TRBJ2-4	TGTGCCAGCAGCCCTACTAGCGGAGCCAAAAACATTCAGTACTTC	CASSPTSGAKNIQYF
TRBV20-1	few	TRBD1	TRBJ2-7	TGCAGTGCTAGAGATAGGGACAGGGGCTCGGGAGAGCAGTACTTC	CSARDRDRGSGEQYF
TRBV5-4	many	TRBD1	TRBJ2-2	TGTGCCAGCAGCTCATTCGACAGGGCGGTCGGGGAGCTGTTTTTT	CASSSFDRAVGELFF
TRBV12-3/TRBV12-4	NA	NA	TRBJ2-7	TGTGCCAGCGGAAGACAGGCGTACTCCTACGAGCAGTACTTC	CASGRQAYSYEQYF
TRBV7-2	NA	NA	TRBJ1-2	TGTGCCAGCAGCCTGGACGGACACGTCTATGGCTACACCTTC	CASSLDGHVYGYTF
TRBV20-1	few	TRBD2	TRBJ2-1	TGCAGTGCTAGCCCGAGCGATAGCGGGCTCTCCTCATTGAATGAGCAGTTCTTC	CSASPSDSGLSSLNEQFF
TRBV12-3/TRBV12-4	NA	NA	TRBJ1-3	TGTGCCAGCAGAGGGGACTCTGGAAACACCATATATTTT	CASRGDSGNTIYF
TRBV20-1	few	TRBD2	TRBJ2-3	TGCAGTGCTATAAAGGGCGGGAGCAGCCCAGATACGCAGTATTTT	CSAIKGGSSPDTQYF
TRBV7-8	many	NA	TRBJ2-3	TGTGCCAGCAGCTTTTCGTCAGGCCGCACAGATACGCAGTATTTT	CASSFSSGRTDTQYF
TRBV3-1	few	NA	TRBJ2-2	TGTGCCAGCAGCCAGTCCTGGAACGTCGGGGAGCTGTTTTTT	CASSQSWNVGELFF
TRBV11-2	few	NA	TRBJ1-1	TGTGCCAGCAGCCTTGGGCCCCAAACCCCACTGAACACTGAAGCTTTCTTT	CASSLGPQTPLNTEAFF
TRBV18	few	NA	TRBJ1-1	TGTGCCAGCTCACCGGCGCAGAACACTGAAGCTTTCTTT	CASSPAQNTEAFF
TRBV12-3/TRBV12-4	NA	TRBD1	TRBJ2-3	TGTGCCAGCAGCCCGGACAGGGGGCGAACAGATACGCAGTATTTT	CASSPDRGRTDTQYF
TRBV4-1	many	NA	TRBJ1-6	TGCGCCAGCAGCCACCCTGGGGTTGGACTCAATAATTCACCCCTCCACTTT	CASSHPGVGLNNSPLHF
TRBV7-8	NA	NA	TRBJ1-6	TGTGCCAGCAGCCGCCAAGACTTGGGGAATTCACCCCTCCACTTT	CASSRQDLGNSPLHF
TRBV19	few	TRBD2	TRBJ2-2	TGTGCCAGTAGAAGAGGGACTACCACCGGGGAGCTGTTTTTT	CASRRGTTTGELFF
TRBV20-1	NA	TRBD2	TRBJ2-3	TGCAGTGCTGAAGCGGGAGTCACCACAGATACGCAGTATTTT	CSAEAGVTTDTQYF
TRBV5-4	NA	NA	TRBJ2-3	TGTGCCTGCAGCTTGGGTGCAGATACGCAGTATTTT	CACSLGADTQYF
TRBV7-8	many	NA	TRBJ1-2	TGTGCCAGCACCCCAAGGGGACTAGCTAACTATGGCTACACCTTC	CASTPRGLANYGYTF
TRBV2	many	NA	TRBJ2-2	TGTGCCAGCAGTGAGTCTGGATTAGCGGCGAACACCGGGGAGCTGTTTTTT	CASSESGLAANTGELFF
TRBV19	NA	TRBD1	TRBJ1-4	TGTGCCAGTTTTTCCGGGACAGCTAATGAAAAACTGTTTTTT	CASFSGTANEKLFF
TRBV4-1	NA	NA	TRBJ2-2	TGCGCCAGCAGCCAGCCTAGTGGGGCAGGTACCGGGGAGCTGTTTTTT	CASSQPSGAGTGELFF
TRBV15	many	NA	TRBJ2-1	TGTGCCACCAGCAGAGCGGGTGCCCATGAGCAGTTCTTC	CATSRAGAHEQFF